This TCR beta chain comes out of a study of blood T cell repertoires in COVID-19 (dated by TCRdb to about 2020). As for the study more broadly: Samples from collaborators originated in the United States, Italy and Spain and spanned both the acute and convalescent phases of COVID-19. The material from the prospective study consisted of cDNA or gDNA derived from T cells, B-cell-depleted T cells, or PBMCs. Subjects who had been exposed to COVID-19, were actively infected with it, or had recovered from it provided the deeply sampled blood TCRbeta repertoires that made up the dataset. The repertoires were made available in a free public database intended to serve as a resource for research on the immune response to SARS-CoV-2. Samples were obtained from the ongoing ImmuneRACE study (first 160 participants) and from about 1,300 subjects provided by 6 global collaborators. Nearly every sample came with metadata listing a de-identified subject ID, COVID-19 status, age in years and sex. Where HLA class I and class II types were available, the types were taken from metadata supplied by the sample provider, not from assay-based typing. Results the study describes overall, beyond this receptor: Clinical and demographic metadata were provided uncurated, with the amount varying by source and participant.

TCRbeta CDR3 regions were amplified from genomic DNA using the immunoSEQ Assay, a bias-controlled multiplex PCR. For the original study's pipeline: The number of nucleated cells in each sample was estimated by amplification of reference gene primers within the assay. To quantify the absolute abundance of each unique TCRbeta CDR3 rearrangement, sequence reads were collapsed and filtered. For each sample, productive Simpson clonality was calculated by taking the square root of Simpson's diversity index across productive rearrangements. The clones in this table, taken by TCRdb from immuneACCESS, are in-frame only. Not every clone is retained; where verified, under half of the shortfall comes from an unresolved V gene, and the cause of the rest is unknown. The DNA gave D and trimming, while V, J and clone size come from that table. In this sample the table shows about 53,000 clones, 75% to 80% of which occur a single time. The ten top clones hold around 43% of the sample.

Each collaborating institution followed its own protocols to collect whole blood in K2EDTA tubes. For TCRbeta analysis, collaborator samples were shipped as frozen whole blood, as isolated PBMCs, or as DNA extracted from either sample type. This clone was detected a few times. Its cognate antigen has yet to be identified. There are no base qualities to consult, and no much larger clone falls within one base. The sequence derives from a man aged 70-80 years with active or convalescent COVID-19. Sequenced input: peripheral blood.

Read as DNA, the sequence is TGTGCCAGTAGTATAAGGGGTCAGGGGCCGAACACTGAAGCTTTCTTT. Its translation reads: CASSIRGQGPNTEAFF. This chain joins TRBV19 to TRBJ1-1; the best D guess is TRBD1, with 6 bases matching. The V and J ends are trimmed by 2 bases and 1 base, leaving 14 bases between them. The germline V gene (reference sequence) specifies LNHDA as CDR1 and SQIVND as CDR2. The CDR3 sequence holds 16 residues, the cysteine and phenylalanine included. Just the 48-base CDR3 DNA is kept, in frame starting at base 1.